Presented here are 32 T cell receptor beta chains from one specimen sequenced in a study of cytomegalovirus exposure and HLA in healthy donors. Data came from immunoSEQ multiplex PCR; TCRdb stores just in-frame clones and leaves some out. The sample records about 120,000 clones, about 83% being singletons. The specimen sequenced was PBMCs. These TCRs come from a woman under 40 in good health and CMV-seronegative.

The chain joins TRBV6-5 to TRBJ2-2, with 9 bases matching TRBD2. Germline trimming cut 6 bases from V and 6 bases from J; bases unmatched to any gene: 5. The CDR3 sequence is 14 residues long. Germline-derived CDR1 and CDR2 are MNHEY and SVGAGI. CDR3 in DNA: TGTGCCAGCAGGCCAAGCGGGGGGTCCGGGGAGCTGTTTTTT. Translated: CASRPSGGSGELFF.

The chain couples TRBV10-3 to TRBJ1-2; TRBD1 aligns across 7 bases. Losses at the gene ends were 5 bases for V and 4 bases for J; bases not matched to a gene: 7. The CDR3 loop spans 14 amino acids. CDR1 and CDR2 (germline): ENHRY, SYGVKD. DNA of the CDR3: TGTGCCATCAGTATTGGAGACAGGGCCTATGGCTACACCTTC. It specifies CAISIGDRAYGYTF.

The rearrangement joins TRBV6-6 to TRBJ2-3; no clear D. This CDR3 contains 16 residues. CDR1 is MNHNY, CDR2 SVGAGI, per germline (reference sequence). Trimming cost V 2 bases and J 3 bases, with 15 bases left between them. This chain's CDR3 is CASSYRPRPSTDTQYF. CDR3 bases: TGTGCCAGCAGTTACCGGCCTAGACCATCGACAGATACGCAGTATTTT.

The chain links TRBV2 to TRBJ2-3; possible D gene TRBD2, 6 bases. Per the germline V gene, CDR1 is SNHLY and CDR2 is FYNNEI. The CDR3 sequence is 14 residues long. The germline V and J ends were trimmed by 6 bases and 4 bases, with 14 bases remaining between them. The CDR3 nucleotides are TGTGCCAGCAGCACCGGGCGGGGCTCAGATACGCAGTATTTT. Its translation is CASSTGRGSDTQYF.

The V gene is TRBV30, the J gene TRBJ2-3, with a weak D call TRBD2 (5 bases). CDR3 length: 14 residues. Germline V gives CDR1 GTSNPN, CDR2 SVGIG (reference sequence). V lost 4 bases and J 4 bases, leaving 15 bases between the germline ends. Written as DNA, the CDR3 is TGTGCCTGGACGAAAAGCGGTTGGGCAGATACGCAGTATTTT. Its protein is CAWTKSGWADTQYF.

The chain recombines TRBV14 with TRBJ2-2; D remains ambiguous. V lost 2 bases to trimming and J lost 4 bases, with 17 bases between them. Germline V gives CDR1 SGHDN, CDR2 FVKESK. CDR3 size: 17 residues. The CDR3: CASSQTDRGQSTGELFF. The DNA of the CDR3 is TGTGCCAGCAGCCAAACCGACCGTGGGCAGTCCACCGGGGAGCTGTTTTTT.

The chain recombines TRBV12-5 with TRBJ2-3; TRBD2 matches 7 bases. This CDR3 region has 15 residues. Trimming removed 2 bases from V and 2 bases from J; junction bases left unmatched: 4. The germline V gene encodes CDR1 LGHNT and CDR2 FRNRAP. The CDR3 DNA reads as TGTGCTAGTGGTTTGAGGGCGGGGGTCACAGATACGCAGTATTTT. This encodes CASGLRAGVTDTQYF.

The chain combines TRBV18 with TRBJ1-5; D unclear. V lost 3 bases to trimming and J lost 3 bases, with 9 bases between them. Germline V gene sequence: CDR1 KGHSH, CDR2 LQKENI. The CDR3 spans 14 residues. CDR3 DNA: TGTGCCAGCTCACCTAGTACAGACAATCAGCCCCAGCATTTT. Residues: CASSPSTDNQPQHF.

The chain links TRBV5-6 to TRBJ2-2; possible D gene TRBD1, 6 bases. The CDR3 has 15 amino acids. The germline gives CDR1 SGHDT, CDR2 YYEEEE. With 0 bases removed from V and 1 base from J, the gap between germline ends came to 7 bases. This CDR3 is CASSLGDKNTGELFF. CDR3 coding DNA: TGTGCCAGCAGCTTGGGGGACAAGAACACCGGGGAGCTGTTTTTT.

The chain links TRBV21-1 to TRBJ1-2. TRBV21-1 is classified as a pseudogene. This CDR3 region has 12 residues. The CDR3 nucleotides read TGTGCCAGCAGCAATCGGGGATGTGGCTACACCTTC. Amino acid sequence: CASSNRGCGYTF.

The CDR3 region has the DNA TGTGCCAGCAGTGACGCGGGGGGGAAGGAGACCCAGTACTTC. This translates into CASSDAGGKETQYF. The chain uses TRBV2 and TRBJ2-5, with TRBD2 identical over 9 bases. V was pared by 3 bases and J by 5 bases, with 4 bases of the junction left unmatched. From germline, CDR1 is SNHLY and CDR2 FYNNEI. The CDR3 sequence is 14 residues long.

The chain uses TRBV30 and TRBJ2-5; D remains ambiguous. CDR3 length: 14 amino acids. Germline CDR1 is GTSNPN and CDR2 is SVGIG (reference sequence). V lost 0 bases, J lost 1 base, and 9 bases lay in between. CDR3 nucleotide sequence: TGTGCCTGGAGTGTATTGGGCATCCAAGAGACCCAGTACTTC. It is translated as CAWSVLGIQETQYF.

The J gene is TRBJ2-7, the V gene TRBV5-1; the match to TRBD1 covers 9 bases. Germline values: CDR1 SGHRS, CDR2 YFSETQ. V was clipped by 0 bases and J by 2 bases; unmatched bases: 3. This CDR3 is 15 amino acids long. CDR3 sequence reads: CASSLEGQGPYEQYF. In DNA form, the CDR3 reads TGCGCCAGCAGCTTGGAGGGACAGGGACCCTACGAGCAGTACTTC. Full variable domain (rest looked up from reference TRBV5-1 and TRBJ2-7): KAGVTQTPRYLIKTRGQQVTLSCSPISGHRSVSWYQQTPGQGLQFLFEYFSETQRNKGNFPGRFSGRQFSNSRSEMNVSTLELGDSALYLCASSLEGQGPYEQYFGPGTRLTVT.

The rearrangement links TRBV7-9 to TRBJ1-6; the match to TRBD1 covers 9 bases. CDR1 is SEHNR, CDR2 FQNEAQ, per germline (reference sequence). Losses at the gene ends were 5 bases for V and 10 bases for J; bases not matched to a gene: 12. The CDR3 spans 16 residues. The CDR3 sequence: CASSPRPGQGPSPLHF. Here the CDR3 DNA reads TGTGCCAGCAGCCCCCGCCCGGGACAGGGCCCCTCACCCCTCCACTTT.

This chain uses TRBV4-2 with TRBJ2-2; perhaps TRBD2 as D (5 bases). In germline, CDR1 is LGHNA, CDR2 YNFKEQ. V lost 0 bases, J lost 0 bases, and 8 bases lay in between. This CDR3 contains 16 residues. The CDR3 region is CASSQDRGANTGELFF. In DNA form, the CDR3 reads TGTGCCAGCAGCCAAGATCGGGGTGCGAACACCGGGGAGCTGTTTTTT.

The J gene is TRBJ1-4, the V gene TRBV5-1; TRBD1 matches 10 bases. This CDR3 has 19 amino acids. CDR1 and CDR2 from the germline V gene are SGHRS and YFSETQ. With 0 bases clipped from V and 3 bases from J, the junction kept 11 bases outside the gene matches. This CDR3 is CASSLARQGAVIANEKLFF. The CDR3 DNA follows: TGCGCCAGCAGCTTGGCGCGACAGGGGGCTGTGATTGCTAATGAAAAACTGTTTTTT.

The CDR3 spells CASSLGSGFEQYF. In nucleotides, the CDR3 is TGCGCCAGCAGCTTGGGGTCGGGGTTCGAGCAGTACTTC. This rearrangement joins TRBV5-1 to TRBJ2-7, with a tentative D call TRBD2 (5 bases). Trimming pared 0 bases from V and 6 bases from J, leaving 10 bases between. This CDR3 has 13 amino acids. Germline CDR1 and CDR2: SGHRS and YFSETQ.

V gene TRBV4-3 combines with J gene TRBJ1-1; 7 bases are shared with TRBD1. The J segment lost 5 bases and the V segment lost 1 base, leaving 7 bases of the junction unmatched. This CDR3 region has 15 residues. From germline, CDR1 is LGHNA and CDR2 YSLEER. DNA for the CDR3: TGCGCCAGCAGCCAAGCTGGACCAGGGGGTACTGAAGCTTTCTTT. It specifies CASSQAGPGGTEAFF.

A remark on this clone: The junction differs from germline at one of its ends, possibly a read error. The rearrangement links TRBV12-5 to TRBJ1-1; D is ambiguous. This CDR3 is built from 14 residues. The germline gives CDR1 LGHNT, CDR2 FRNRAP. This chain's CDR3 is CASGLGGLKTEAFF. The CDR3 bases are TGTGCTAGTGGTTTGGGAGGGTTGAAAACTGAAGCTTTCTTT.

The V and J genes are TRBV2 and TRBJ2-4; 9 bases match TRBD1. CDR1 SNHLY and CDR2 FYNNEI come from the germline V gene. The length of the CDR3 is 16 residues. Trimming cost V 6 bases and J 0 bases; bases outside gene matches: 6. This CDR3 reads CASREGQGLAKNIQYF. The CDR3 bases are TGTGCCAGCAGAGAGGGACAGGGCTTAGCCAAAAACATTCAGTACTTC.

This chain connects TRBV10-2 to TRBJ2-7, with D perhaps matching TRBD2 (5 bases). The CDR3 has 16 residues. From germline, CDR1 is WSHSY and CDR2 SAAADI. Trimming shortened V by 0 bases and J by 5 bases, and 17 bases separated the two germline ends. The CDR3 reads CASSESTGRVVDEQYF. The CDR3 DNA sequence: TGCGCCAGCAGTGAGTCGACGGGAAGGGTAGTCGACGAGCAGTACTTC.

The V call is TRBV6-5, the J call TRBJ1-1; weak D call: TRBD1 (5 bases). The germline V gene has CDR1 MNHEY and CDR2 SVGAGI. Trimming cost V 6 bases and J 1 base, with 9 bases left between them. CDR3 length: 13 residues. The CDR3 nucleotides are TGTGCCAGCAGCTACGACAGGAACACTGAAGCTTTCTTT. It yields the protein CASSYDRNTEAFF.

The CDR3 is CASSFGTSVSNEQFF. The CDR3 DNA reads as TGTGCCAGCAGCTTCGGGACTTCCGTCTCCAATGAGCAGTTCTTC. The genes are TRBV7-9 and TRBJ2-1, with D possibly matching TRBD2 (6 bases). The germline gives CDR1 SEHNR, CDR2 FQNEAQ (reference sequence). The CDR3 runs 15 residues. The germline V and J ends were trimmed by 3 bases and 6 bases, with 15 bases remaining between them.

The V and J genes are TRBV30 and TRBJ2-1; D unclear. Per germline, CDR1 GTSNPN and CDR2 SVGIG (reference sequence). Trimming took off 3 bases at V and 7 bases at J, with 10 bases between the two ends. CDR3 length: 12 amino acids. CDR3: CAWRITVNEQFF. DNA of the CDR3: TGTGCCTGGAGGATAACGGTGAATGAGCAGTTCTTC.

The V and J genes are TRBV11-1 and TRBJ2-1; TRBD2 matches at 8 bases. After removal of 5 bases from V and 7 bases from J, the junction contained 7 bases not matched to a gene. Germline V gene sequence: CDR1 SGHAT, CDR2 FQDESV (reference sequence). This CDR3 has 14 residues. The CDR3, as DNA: TGTGCCAGCAGCCTTAGCGGGGCGGGGAATGAGCAGTTCTTC. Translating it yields CASSLSGAGNEQFF.

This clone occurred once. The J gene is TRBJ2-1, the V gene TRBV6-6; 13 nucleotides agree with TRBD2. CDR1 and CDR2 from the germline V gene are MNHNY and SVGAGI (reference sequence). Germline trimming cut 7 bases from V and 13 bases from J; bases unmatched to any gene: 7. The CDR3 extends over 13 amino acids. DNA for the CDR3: TGTGCCAGCATGAAACTAGCGGGGGGGTTTCAGTTCTTC. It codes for CASMKLAGGFQFF.

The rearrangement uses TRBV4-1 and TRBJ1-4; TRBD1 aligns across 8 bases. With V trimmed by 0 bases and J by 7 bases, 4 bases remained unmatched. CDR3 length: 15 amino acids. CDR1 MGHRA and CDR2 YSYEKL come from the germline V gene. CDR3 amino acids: CASSQDQGAGEKLFF. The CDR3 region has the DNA TGCGCCAGCAGCCAAGATCAGGGGGCGGGTGAAAAACTGTTTTTT.

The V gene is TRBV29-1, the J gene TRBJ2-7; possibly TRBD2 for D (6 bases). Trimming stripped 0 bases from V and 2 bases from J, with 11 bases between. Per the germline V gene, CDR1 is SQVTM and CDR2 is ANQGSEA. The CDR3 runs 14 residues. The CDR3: CSVEDMGGTYEQYF. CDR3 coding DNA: TGCAGCGTTGAAGATATGGGCGGGACCTACGAGCAGTACTTC.

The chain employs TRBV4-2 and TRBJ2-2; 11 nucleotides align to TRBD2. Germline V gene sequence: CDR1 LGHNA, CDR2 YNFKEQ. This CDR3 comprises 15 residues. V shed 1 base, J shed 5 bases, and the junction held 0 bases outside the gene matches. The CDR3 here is CASSQGTSGTGELFF. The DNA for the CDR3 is TGTGCCAGCAGCCAAGGGACTAGCGGGACCGGGGAGCTGTTTTTT.

The CDR3 coding sequence is TGTGCCAGCAGCCAAGAGGGAGGGGGCAATCAGCCCCAGCATTTT. It yields the protein CASSQEGGGNQPQHF. The V and J genes are TRBV4-2 and TRBJ1-5; weak D call: TRBD1 (5 bases). CDR3 length: 15 residues. The V end lost 0 bases, the J end lost 2 bases, and 8 bases lay between the germline ends. Germline V CDR1 and CDR2: LGHNA, YNFKEQ.

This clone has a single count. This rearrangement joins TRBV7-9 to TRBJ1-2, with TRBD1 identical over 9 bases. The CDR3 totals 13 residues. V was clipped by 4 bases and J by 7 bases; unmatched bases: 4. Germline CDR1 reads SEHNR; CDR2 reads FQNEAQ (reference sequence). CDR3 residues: CASSSGQGSGYTF. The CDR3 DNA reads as TGTGCCAGCAGCTCGGGACAGGGCAGTGGCTACACCTTC.

CDR3 residues: CASSLFQGALNTEAFF. The CDR3, as DNA: TGTGCCAGCAGCTTATTTCAGGGGGCTTTGAACACTGAAGCTTTCTTT. This chain uses TRBV7-6 with TRBJ1-1; 8 nucleotides line up with TRBD1. The CDR3 spans 16 residues. Germline lookup yields CDR1 SGHVS and CDR2 FNYEAQ. V was pared by 2 bases and J by 0 bases, with 5 bases of the junction left unmatched.